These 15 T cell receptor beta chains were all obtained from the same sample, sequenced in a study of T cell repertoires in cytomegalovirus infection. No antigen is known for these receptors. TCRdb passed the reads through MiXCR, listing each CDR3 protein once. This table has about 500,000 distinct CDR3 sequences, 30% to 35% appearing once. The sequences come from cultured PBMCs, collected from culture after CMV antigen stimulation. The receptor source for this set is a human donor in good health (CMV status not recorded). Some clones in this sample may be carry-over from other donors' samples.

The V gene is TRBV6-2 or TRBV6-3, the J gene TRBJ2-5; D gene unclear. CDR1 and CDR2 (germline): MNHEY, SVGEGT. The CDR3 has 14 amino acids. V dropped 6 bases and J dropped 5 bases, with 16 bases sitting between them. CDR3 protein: CASRHPGNMETQYF. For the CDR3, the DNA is TGTGCCAGCAGACACCCTGGGAATATGGAGACCCAGTACTTC.

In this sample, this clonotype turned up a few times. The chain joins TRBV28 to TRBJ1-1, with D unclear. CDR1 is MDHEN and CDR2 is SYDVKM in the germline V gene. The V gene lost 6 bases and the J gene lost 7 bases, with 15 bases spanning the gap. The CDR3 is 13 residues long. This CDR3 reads CASSPPPQIEAFF. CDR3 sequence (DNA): TGTGCCAGCAGCCCTCCTCCCCAGATTGAAGCTTTCTTT.

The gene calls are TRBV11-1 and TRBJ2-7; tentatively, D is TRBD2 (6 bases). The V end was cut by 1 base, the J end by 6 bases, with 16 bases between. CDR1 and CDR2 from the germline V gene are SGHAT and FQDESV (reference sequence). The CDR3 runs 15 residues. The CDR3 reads CASSLGRDSVGEQYF. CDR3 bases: TGTGCCAGCAGCTTAGGGAGGGATTCGGTCGGCGAGCAGTACTTC.

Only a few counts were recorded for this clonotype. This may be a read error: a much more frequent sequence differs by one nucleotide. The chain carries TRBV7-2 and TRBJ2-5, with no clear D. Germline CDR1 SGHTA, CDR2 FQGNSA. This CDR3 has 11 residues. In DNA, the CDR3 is TGTGCCACCAGCGAACAAGAGACCCAGTACTTC. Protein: CATSEQETQYF.

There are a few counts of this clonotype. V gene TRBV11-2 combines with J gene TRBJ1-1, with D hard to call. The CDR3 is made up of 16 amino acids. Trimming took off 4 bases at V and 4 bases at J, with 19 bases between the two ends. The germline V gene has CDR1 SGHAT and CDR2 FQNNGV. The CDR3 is CASSSPVRQFGTEAFF. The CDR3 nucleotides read TGTGCCAGCAGCTCCCCGGTCCGGCAGTTCGGCACTGAAGCTTTCTTT.

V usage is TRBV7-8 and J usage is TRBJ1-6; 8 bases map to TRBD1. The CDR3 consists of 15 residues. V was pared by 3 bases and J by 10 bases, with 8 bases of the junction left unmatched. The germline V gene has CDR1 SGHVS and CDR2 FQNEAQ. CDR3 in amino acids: CASSFGQGAMSPLHF. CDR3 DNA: TGTGCCAGCAGCTTCGGACAGGGAGCGATGTCACCCCTCCACTTT.

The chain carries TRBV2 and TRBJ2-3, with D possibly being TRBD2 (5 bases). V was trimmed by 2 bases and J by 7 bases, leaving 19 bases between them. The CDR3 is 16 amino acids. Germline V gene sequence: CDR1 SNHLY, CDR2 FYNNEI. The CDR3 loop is CASSELDYATLNTQYF. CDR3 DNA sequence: TGTGCCAGCAGTGAACTCGACTACGCCACCCTTAATACGCAGTATTTT. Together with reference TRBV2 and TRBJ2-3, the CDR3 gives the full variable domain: EPEVTQTPSHQVTQMGQEVILRCVPISNHLYFYWYRQILGQKVEFLVSFYNNEISEKSEIFDDQFSVERPDGSNFTLKIRSTKLEDSAMYFCASSELDYATLNTQYFGPGTRLTVL.

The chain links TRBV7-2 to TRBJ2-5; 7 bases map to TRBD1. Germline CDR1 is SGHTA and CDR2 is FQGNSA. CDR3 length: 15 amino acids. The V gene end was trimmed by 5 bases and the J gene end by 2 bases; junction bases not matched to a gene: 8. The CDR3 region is CASSLPPGQQETQYF. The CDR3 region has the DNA TGTGCCAGCAGCCTCCCCCCGGGACAGCAAGAGACCCAGTACTTC.

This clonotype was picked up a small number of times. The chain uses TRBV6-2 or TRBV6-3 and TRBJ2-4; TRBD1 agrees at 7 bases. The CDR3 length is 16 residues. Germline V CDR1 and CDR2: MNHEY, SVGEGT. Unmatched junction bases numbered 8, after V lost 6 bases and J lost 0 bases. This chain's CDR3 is CASRNPGQIAKNIQYF. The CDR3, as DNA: TGTGCCAGCAGGAACCCGGGACAGATAGCCAAAAACATTCAGTACTTC.

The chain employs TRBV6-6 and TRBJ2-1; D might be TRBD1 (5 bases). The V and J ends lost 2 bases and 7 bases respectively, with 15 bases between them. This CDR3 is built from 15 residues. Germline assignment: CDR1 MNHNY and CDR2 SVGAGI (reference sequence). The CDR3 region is CASSYLLGVVNEQFF. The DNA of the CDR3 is TGTGCCAGCAGTTACCTGTTAGGGGTGGTTAATGAGCAGTTCTTC.

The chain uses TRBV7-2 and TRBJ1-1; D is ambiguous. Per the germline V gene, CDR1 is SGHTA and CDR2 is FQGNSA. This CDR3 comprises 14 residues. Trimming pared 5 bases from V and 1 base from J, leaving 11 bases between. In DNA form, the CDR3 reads TGTGCCAGCAGCCCGGGTTCACGGAACACTGAAGCTTTCTTT. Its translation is CASSPGSRNTEAFF.

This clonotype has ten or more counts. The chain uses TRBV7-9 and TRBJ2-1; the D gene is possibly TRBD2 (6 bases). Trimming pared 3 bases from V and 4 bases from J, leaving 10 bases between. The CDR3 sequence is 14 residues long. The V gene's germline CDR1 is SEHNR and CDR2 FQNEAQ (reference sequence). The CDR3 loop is CASSLDYPYNEQFF. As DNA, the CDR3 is TGTGCCAGCAGCTTGGACTATCCTTACAATGAGCAGTTCTTC.

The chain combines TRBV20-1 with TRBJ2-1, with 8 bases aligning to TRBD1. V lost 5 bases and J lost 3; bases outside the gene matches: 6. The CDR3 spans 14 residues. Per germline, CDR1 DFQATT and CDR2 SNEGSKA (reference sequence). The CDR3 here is CSALRGLGYNEQFF. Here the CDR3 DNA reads TGCAGTGCTCTCAGGGGGCTTGGCTACAATGAGCAGTTCTTC.

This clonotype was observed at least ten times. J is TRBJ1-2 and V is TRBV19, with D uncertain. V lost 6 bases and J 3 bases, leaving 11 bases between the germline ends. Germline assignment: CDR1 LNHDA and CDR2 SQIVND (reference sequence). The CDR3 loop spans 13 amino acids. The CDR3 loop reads CASRQRPDYGYTF. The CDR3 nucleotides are TGTGCCAGTAGGCAACGGCCTGACTATGGCTACACCTTC.

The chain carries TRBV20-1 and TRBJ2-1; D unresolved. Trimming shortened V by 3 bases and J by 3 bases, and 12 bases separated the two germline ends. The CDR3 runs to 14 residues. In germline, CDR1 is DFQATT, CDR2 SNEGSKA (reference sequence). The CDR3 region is CSARVPANYNEQFF. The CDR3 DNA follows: TGCAGTGCTAGGGTGCCAGCAAACTACAATGAGCAGTTCTTC.